Listed below are T cell receptor beta chains from one sample, sequenced in a study of T cell responses to AZD1222 COVID-19 vaccine. Method: immunoSEQ multiplex PCR; TCRdb's copy keeps in-frame clones and lacks some. This sample has fewer than 85,000 clones; 88% occur once, and the top ten carry approximately 4.8%. The material was peripheral blood, obtained 28 days after the second dose of the MenACWY control vaccine. The source of these receptors is an adult who received the MenACWY meningococcal vaccine as a control. Each CDR3 is given with its conserved first and last residue. Each record gives: D gene, J gene, V gene, clone size, CDR3 DNA, CDR3 protein. The D gene is left open where the match is weak. A clone size is listed for some rows: how often the clone was seen (once, few, many), or a class if it is expanded.

NA	TRBJ1-2	TRBV2	NA	TGTGCCAGCGTGATTTCTCTGTGGGGCTACACCTTC	CASVISLWGYTF
TRBD1	TRBJ1-5	TRBV28	NA	TGTGCCAGCAGGCTCGGGACAGGGGGCGGACAGCCCCAGCATTTT	CASRLGTGGGQPQHF
NA	TRBJ2-4	TRBV5-6	NA	TGTGCCAGCAGCTCCCCCTTAGGAACCAAAAACATTCAGTACTTC	CASSSPLGTKNIQYF
NA	TRBJ1-2	TRBV15	NA	TGTGCCACCAGCAGCTATACGTCCGGCTACACCTTC	CATSSYTSGYTF
TRBD2	TRBJ2-2	TRBV25-1	NA	TGTGCCAGCAGTGGGGGTAGCGGGACGTTTAACACCGGGGAGCTGTTTTTT	CASSGGSGTFNTGELFF
NA	TRBJ2-1	TRBV10-3	once	TGTGCCATCGCACTAGAGCTATACAATGAGCAGTTCTTC	CAIALELYNEQFF
NA	TRBJ1-3	TRBV19	NA	TGTGCCAGTAGCCAGGACTACTTCTCTGGAAACACCATATATTTT	CASSQDYFSGNTIYF
NA	TRBJ2-1	TRBV4-1	NA	TGCGCCAGCAGCCAAGATGTGGGGGAGCAGTTCTTC	CASSQDVGEQFF
TRBD1	TRBJ1-5	TRBV27	NA	TGTGCCAGCAGTTCCGGGACAGGGGGCTGGGGCAATCAGCCCCAGCATTTT	CASSSGTGGWGNQPQHF
NA	TRBJ1-1	TRBV3-1/TRBV3-2	NA	TGTGCCAGCAGCCCCCACCGACAGGAATTGAACACTGAAGCTTTCTTT	CASSPHRQELNTEAFF
NA	TRBJ2-7	TRBV20-1	NA	TGCAGTGGTCGGATTTCCTACGAGCAGTACTTC	CSGRISYEQYF
NA	TRBJ2-7	TRBV7-2	NA	TGTGCCAGCAGCTTAGTGGGGCAGGGCTCCTACGAGCAGTACTTC	CASSLVGQGSYEQYF
NA	TRBJ1-2	TRBV28	once	TGTGCCAGCAGCCTAGGGAACTATGGCTACACCTTC	CASSLGNYGYTF
TRBD1	TRBJ1-5	TRBV19	once	TGTGCCAGTAGAGCGACAGGGGACAATCAGCCCCAGCATTTT	CASRATGDNQPQHF
NA	TRBJ2-7	TRBV3-1/TRBV3-2	NA	TGTGCCAGCAGCCAAGTAGGGTACGAGCAGTACTTC	CASSQVGYEQYF
NA	TRBJ1-1	TRBV11-2	NA	TGTGCCAGCAACCTACAGGCGAACACTGAAGCTTTCTTT	CASNLQANTEAFF
NA	TRBJ1-1	TRBV28	NA	TGTGCCAGCAGCCCAGGACCGAACACTGAAGCTTTCTTT	CASSPGPNTEAFF
NA	TRBJ2-3	TRBV15	NA	TGTGCCACCACCCCGGGCAGGGAGGCAGATACGCAGTATTTT	CATTPGREADTQYF
TRBD2	TRBJ2-7	TRBV7-8	NA	TGTGCCAGCAGCCCGGGGGGATACGAGCAGTACTTC	CASSPGGYEQYF
TRBD1	TRBJ1-2	TRBV28	NA	TGTGCCAGCAGTCCTCCGGGACAGCCTAACTATGGCTACACCTTC	CASSPPGQPNYGYTF
NA	TRBJ2-7	TRBV28	once	TGTGCCAGCAGTCAGCCGGTGGCGATTCCCTACGAGCAGTACTTC	CASSQPVAIPYEQYF
NA	TRBJ1-2	TRBV28	NA	TGTGCCAGCAGTTTCGGTGGATATGGCTACACCTTC	CASSFGGYGYTF
NA	TRBJ2-2	TRBV7-2	NA	TGTGCCACCCCCGGACCTTTGCCTCCAGGGGGGGAGCTGTTTTTT	CATPGPLPPGGELFF
NA	TRBJ2-7	TRBV7-2	few	TGTGCCAGCAGCTCCCTCCTAGGGGGAATCTCCTACGAGCAGTACTTC	CASSSLLGGISYEQYF
NA	TRBJ1-2	TRBV2	NA	TGTGCCAGCAAGCCTTTGGGGGGCTACACCTTC	CASKPLGGYTF
TRBD2	TRBJ2-2	TRBV4-3	once	TGCGCCAGCAGTCTGTGGCAGGGTATTCCAGCGGGGGAGAACACCGGGGAGCTGTTTTTT	CASSLWQGIPAGENTGELFF
TRBD1	TRBJ2-3	TRBV19	NA	TGTGCCAGCTCCGAGGACAGGGGTGCAGATACGCAGTATTTT	CASSEDRGADTQYF
NA	TRBJ1-2	TRBV5-4	NA	TGTGCCAGCAGCTTAGGCCTGGGGGTATCGGGCGATGGCTACACCTTC	CASSLGLGVSGDGYTF
NA	TRBJ1-5	TRBV15	NA	TGTGCCACCAGCAGGGGGGCAGGGGCAAACATTAATCAGCCCCAGCATTTT	CATSRGAGANINQPQHF
NA	TRBJ1-2	TRBV19	once	TGTGCCAGTACCAGACAGGACCGAAGTTATGGCTACACCTTC	CASTRQDRSYGYTF
TRBD1	TRBJ1-6	TRBV30	NA	TGTGCCTGGAACGACCGCGGGACAGGACGTAATTCACCCCTCCACTTT	CAWNDRGTGRNSPLHF
NA	TRBJ2-3	TRBV11-2	NA	TGTGCCAGTTCCTCGACCGGGGTATCCACAGATACGCAGTATTTT	CASSSTGVSTDTQYF
NA	TRBJ1-5	TRBV29-1	NA	TGCAGCGTTGAGGGGGATGGTCAGCCCCAGCATTTT	CSVEGDGQPQHF
NA	TRBJ2-7	TRBV4-1	NA	TGCGCCAGCAGCCAAGGTAGGTACGAGCAGTACTTC	CASSQGRYEQYF
TRBD1	TRBJ1-2	TRBV13	NA	TGTGCCAGCAGCTACGGGAGACAGGGCGTGGGAGGCTACACCTTC	CASSYGRQGVGGYTF
NA	TRBJ1-1	TRBV15	few	TGTGCCACCAGCAGAGCTGGAACAGCTAACACTGAAGCTTTCTTT	CATSRAGTANTEAFF
NA	TRBJ1-5	TRBV7-9	once	TGTGCCAGCAGCTTAAAGGGAGAGCAGCCCCAGCATTTT	CASSLKGEQPQHF
TRBD1	TRBJ1-2	TRBV6-6	NA	TGTGCCAGCCGGAAGGGTGACAGGGATGGCTACACCTTC	CASRKGDRDGYTF
NA	TRBJ1-3	TRBV4-1	NA	TGCGCCAGCACCAAAGAGGGGGTTGGTGGAAACACCATATATTTT	CASTKEGVGGNTIYF
TRBD2	TRBJ2-7	TRBV5-4	NA	TGTGCCAGCAGCCGGGGACTAGCGGGTGTCTCCTACGAGCAGTACTTC	CASSRGLAGVSYEQYF
NA	TRBJ2-5	TRBV7-9	NA	TGTGCCAGCAGCTTAGGTGCAGAAGAGACCCAGTACTTC	CASSLGAEETQYF
NA	TRBJ2-5	TRBV6-1	NA	TGTGCCAGCAGTGAAGCCTCGGTAGGCGGAGAGACCCAGTACTTC	CASSEASVGGETQYF
NA	TRBJ2-7	TRBV5-1	NA	TGCGCCAGCAGCCTGCCGGGGGGCGGCTCAACCTACGAGCAGTACTTC	CASSLPGGGSTYEQYF
NA	TRBJ1-5	TRBV5-6	NA	TGTGCCAGCAGCTCGGGACCGAATAGCAATCAGCCCCAGCATTTT	CASSSGPNSNQPQHF
TRBD2	TRBJ2-1	TRBV7-8	NA	TGTGCCAGCAGCTTAGCCGTTGCTAGCGGGATAGGTGCTGAGCAGTTCTTC	CASSLAVASGIGAEQFF
TRBD2	TRBJ2-1	TRBV9	NA	TGTGCCAGCAGCGCCCCCAGCGGGAGCTCCTACAATGAGCAGTTCTTC	CASSAPSGSSYNEQFF
NA	TRBJ1-6	TRBV28	few	TGTGCCAGCAGCAGTTTTGGGGACGAGCGGGCCTCCTATAATTCACCCCTCCACTTT	CASSSFGDERASYNSPLHF
NA	TRBJ2-3	TRBV27	NA	TGTGCCAGCAGTCCAGGCTGGGGTAGCGCCACAGATACGCAGTATTTT	CASSPGWGSATDTQYF
NA	TRBJ1-3	TRBV19	NA	TGTGCCAGTAACTTTGGACAGCCCCAGAGCTCTGGAAACACCATATATTTT	CASNFGQPQSSGNTIYF
NA	TRBJ1-2	TRBV6-5	NA	TGTGCCAGCAGTTACGGGGCCGCTAACTATGGCTACACCTTC	CASSYGAANYGYTF
TRBD1	TRBJ1-2	TRBV24-1	once	TGTGCCACCAGTGATAGTACAGGGGAGTACGGTGGCTACACCTTC	CATSDSTGEYGGYTF
NA	TRBJ1-3	TRBV3-1/TRBV3-2	few	TGTGCCAGCAGCCAAGTGGGGGGTCGCGGCGATGGAGGCATATATTTT	CASSQVGGRGDGGIYF
NA	TRBJ2-7	TRBV28	NA	TGTGCCAGCAACCACCTCGGGGTCCGCTCCTACGAGCAGTACTTC	CASNHLGVRSYEQYF